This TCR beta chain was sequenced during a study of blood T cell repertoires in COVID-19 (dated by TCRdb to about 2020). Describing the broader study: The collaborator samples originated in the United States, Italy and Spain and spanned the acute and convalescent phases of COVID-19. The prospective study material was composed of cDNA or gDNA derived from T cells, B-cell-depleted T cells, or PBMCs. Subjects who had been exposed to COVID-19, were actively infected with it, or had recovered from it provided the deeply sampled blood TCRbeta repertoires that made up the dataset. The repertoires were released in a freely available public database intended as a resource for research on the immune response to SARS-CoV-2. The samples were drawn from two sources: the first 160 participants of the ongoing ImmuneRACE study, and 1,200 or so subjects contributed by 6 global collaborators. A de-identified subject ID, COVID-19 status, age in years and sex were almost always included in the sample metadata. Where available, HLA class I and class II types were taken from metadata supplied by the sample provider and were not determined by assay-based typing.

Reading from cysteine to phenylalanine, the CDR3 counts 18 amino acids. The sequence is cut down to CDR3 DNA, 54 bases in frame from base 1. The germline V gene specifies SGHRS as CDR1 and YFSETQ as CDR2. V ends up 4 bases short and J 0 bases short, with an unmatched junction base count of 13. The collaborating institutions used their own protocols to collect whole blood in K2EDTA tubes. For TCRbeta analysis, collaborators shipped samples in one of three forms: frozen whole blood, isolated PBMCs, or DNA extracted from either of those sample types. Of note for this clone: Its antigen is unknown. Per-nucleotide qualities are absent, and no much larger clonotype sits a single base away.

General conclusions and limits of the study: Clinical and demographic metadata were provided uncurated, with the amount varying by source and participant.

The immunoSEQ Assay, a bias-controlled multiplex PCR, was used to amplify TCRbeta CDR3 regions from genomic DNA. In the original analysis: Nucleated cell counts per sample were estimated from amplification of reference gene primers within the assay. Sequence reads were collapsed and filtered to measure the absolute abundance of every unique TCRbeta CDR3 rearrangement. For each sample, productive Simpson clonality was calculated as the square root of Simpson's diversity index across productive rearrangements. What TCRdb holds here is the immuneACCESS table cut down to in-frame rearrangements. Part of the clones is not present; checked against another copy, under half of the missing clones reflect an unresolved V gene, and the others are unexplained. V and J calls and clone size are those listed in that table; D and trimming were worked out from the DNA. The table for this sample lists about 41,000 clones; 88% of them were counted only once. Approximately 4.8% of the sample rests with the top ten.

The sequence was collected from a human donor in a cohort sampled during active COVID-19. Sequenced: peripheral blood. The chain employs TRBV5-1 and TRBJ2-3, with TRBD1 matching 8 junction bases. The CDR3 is CASSLAGSWTGSTDTQYF. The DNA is TGCGCCAGCAGCCTTGCGGGGTCGTGGACAGGGAGCACAGATACGCAGTATTTT.